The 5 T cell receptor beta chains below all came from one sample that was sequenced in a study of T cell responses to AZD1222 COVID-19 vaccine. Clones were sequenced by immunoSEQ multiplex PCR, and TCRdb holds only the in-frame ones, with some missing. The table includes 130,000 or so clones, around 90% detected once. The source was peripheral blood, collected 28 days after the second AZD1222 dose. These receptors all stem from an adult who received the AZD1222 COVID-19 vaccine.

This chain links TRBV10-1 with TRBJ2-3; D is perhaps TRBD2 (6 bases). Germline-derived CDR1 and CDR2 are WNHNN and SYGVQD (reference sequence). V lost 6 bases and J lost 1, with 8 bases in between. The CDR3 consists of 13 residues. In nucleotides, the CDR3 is TGCGCCAGCAGCTCGGGGGGCACAGATACGCAGTATTTT. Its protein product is CASSSGGTDTQYF.

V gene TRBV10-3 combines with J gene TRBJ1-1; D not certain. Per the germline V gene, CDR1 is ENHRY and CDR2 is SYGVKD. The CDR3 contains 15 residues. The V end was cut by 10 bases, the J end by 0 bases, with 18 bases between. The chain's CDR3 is CATQTVPTVNTEAFF. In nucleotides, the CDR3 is TGTGCCACCCAAACCGTACCTACAGTGAACACTGAAGCTTTCTTT.

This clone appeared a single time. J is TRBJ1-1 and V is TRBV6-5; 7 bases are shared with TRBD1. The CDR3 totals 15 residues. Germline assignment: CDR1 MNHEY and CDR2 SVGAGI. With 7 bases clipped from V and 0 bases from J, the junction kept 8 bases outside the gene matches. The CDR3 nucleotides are TGTGCCAGCAACCCGGCAGGACAGGTGAACACTGAAGCTTTCTTT. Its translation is CASNPAGQVNTEAFF.

CDR3 amino acids: CASSQLTGVGSEAFF. The CDR3 DNA reads as TGTGCCAGCAGCCAACTGACAGGGGTAGGGTCTGAAGCTTTCTTT. The V gene is TRBV3-1 (or the pseudogene TRBV3-2), the J gene TRBJ1-1; 8 bases are a match to TRBD1. The germline CDR1 and CDR2 sequences are LGHDT and YNNKEL (reference sequence). J lost 6 bases, V lost 2 bases, and 8 bases had no gene match. This CDR3 is built from 15 residues.

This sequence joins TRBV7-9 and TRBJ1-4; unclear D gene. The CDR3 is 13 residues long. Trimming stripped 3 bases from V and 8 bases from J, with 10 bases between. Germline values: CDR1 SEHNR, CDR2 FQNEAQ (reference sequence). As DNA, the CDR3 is TGTGCCAGCAGCTTCACAATGGGGGAAAAACTGTTTTTT. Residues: CASSFTMGEKLFF.